This TCR beta chain was recorded in a study of cytomegalovirus exposure and HLA in healthy donors. Trimming removed 1 base from V and 2 bases from J, with 24 bases in between. The germline V gene has CDR1 MGHRA and CDR2 YSYEKL. The CDR3 is 19 amino acids. This clone appeared a few times. Both 60 Vbeta primers and 13 Jbeta primers went into the PCR. Repertoires were generated with immunoSEQ multiplex PCR, while TCRdb's copy carries only in-frame clones and drops some. The table records around 70,000 clones, about 81% of them present only once. The TCR sequence derives from a man in his sixties or seventies in good health and CMV-seronegative. The specimen was PBMCs. The chain carries TRBV4-1 and TRBJ2-7; the D gene is possibly TRBD2 (6 bases). The CDR3 region has the DNA TGCGCCAGCAGCCAAGTAACAGTTCCCCCACGGGAGTCCCCCTACGAGCAGTACTTC. Translation gives CASSQVTVPPRESPYEQYF.